This T cell receptor (beta chain) was identified during a study of T cell repertoires in cytomegalovirus infection. General study points: Identification of carriers of CMV plus the relevant HLA was performed using cumulative public TCR beta family frequency.

In its sample, this clonotype was seen a few times. Its antigen is not identified. Using its own MiXCR run on the reads, TCRdb lists one record per CDR3 protein. The sample records about 100,000 distinct CDR3 sequences, about 25% being singletons. This CDR3 is 12 amino acids long. Germline V gene data show CDR1 as SNHLY and CDR2 as FYNNEI. The sample consisted of CD8+ T cells from PBMCs. V is TRBV2 and J is TRBJ2-1; D remains unclear. The source is a human donor in good health (CMV status not recorded). Some clones in this sample may be carry-over from other donors' samples. The CDR3 is CAITASYNEQFF. CDR3 sequence (DNA): TGTGCAATCACGGCCTCCTACAATGAGCAGTTCTTC. Supplemented by reference TRBV2 and TRBJ2-1, the full variable domain reads EPEVTQTPSHQVTQMGQEVILRCVPISNHLYFYWYRQILGQKVEFLVSFYNNEISEKSEIFDDQFSVERPDGSNFTLKIRSTKLEDSAMYFCAITASYNEQFFGPGTRLTVL.